This is a list of T cell receptor beta chains from one sample in a study of OX40 agonist ivuxolimab in advanced cancers. Some clones are missing from TCRdb's copy, which holds only in-frame ones; the method was immunoSEQ multiplex PCR. The sample yields roughly 100,000 clones, more than 85% seen once. Specimen: CD4+ or CD8+ T cells sorted from blood, collected in a trial of the OX40 agonist ivuxolimab. All receptors come from an adult with an advanced solid tumor such as melanoma, head and neck, liver or kidney cancer. Both conserved end residues are part of each CDR3. The D gene is left open where the match is weak. Not all rows give a size; the values are once, few, many and, for expanded clones, a class.

>few|TRBV6-1|TRBD1|TRBJ1-2
TGTGCCGGCAGGGGGCCAAACTATGGCTACACCTTC
CAGRGPNYGYTF
>few|TRBV20-1|.|TRBJ1-1
TGCAGTGCTAGACAGTTAGGGGAAGCTTTCTTT
CSARQLGEAFF
>once|TRBV2|TRBD2|TRBJ2-1
TGTGCCAGCACCCTAGCGGGAGGTTACAATGAGCAGTTCTTC
CASTLAGGYNEQFF
>once|TRBV19|TRBD2|TRBJ2-3
TGTGCCAGTAGTTTATGGACTAGCGGGGGCTCAGATACGCAGTATTTT
CASSLWTSGGSDTQYF
>.|TRBV7-9|.|TRBJ1-3
TGTGCCAGCAGCTTGGACCTTACACATGGAAACACCATATATTTT
CASSLDLTHGNTIYF
>.|TRBV4-1|.|TRBJ1-3
TGCGCCAGCAGCTTAGACGGGCTCTCTGGAAACACCATATATTTT
CASSLDGLSGNTIYF
>.|TRBV28|TRBD1|TRBJ1-2
TGTGCCAGCAGGACAGGGATCTTGTATGGCTACACCTTC
CASRTGILYGYTF
>.|TRBV5-4|.|TRBJ2-7
TGTGCCAGCAGCCCCGGGCTAAACTACGAGCAGTACTTC
CASSPGLNYEQYF
>.|TRBV11-1|.|TRBJ1-1
TGTGCCAGCAGCCTTCGACCGCACCCCGGAGCTTTCTTT
CASSLRPHPGAFF
>.|TRBV5-3|.|TRBJ2-3
TGTGCCAGAAGCGTCCATCGCGGCAGGGCGGGAGATACGCAGTATTTT
CARSVHRGRAGDTQYF
>.|TRBV18|.|TRBJ2-3
TGTGCCAGCTCACCGGGGCCAGGGGAGACAGATACGCAGTATTTT
CASSPGPGETDTQYF
>.|TRBV19|.|TRBJ1-1
TGTGCCAGTAGGGCCCAGACAAACACTGAAGCTTTCTTT
CASRAQTNTEAFF
>.|TRBV5-1|.|TRBJ2-3
TGCGCCAGCAGCTTGTTTGCTAATACGCAGTATTTT
CASSLFANTQYF
>.|TRBV6-1|.|TRBJ1-5
TGTGCCAGCAGTGAGGCCCGGAATCAGCCCCAGCATTTT
CASSEARNQPQHF
>few|TRBV6-5|TRBD1|TRBJ1-6
TGTGCCAGCAGTTACGGCCAAGAAGGGGGCTCGTCACCCCTCCACTTT
CASSYGQEGGSSPLHF
>.|TRBV27|TRBD1|TRBJ1-4
TGTGCCAGCAGTTCGGGACAGGGGCGACCAACTAATGAAAAACTGTTTTTT
CASSSGQGRPTNEKLFF
>.|TRBV28|TRBD1|TRBJ1-5
TGTGCCAGCAGTCCCCACTTAGGACAGGGGGTCAATCAGCCCCAGCATTTT
CASSPHLGQGVNQPQHF
>.|TRBV9|TRBD1|TRBJ1-4
TGTGCCAGCAGCGTAGAAGGGACAGGGAATGAAAAACTGTTTTTT
CASSVEGTGNEKLFF
>once|TRBV28|.|TRBJ2-1
TGTGCCAGCAGTCCGCTTCAGCCCTACAATGAGCAGTTCTTC
CASSPLQPYNEQFF
>.|TRBV4-3|.|TRBJ2-5
TGCGCCAGCAGCCAAGTGATTTCAGAGACCCAGTACTTC
CASSQVISETQYF
>.|TRBV30|.|TRBJ1-4
TGTGCCTGGAGTGTACCCACCGAAAAACTGTTTTTT
CAWSVPTEKLFF
>.|TRBV13|.|TRBJ1-2
TGTGCCAGCAGCTTAGGTGTGGGGAGGCACTATGGCTACACCTTC
CASSLGVGRHYGYTF
>.|TRBV28|TRBD1|TRBJ1-5
TGTGCCAGCAGTTTTGGACAGGGGTGGAATCAGCCCCAGCATTTT
CASSFGQGWNQPQHF
>.|TRBV7-2|TRBD1|TRBJ1-2
TGTGCCAGCAGCTTACAGGGGGAGGTGTATGGCTACACCTTC
CASSLQGEVYGYTF
>.|TRBV19|TRBD1|TRBJ2-5
TGTGCCAGTAGTATAGGACCCGGGACAGGGGAAGAGACCCAGTACTTC
CASSIGPGTGEETQYF
>.|TRBV27|.|TRBJ1-4
TGTGCCAGCAGGCGATTCGAGCCAAATGAAAAACTGTTTTTT
CASRRFEPNEKLFF
>.|TRBV28|TRBD1|TRBJ1-5
TGTGCCAGCAGTACGCAGGGGGCTCTAGGGCAGCCCCAGCATTTT
CASSTQGALGQPQHF
>.|TRBV5-1|.|TRBJ2-7
TGCGCCAGCAGCCAAACTCCCCCCGGCGAGCAGTACTTC
CASSQTPPGEQYF
>.|TRBV6-1|TRBD2|TRBJ2-3
TGTGCCAGCACTGAAGGTCTAGCGGGGGGGTGGACAGATACGCAGTATTTT
CASTEGLAGGWTDTQYF
>.|TRBV6-1|.|TRBJ1-5
TGTGCCAGCAGTGAAGGGTACAATCAGCCCCAGCATTTT
CASSEGYNQPQHF
>.|TRBV5-1|.|TRBJ1-6
TGCGCCAGCAGCTTGCAGGGGAACCCATCCTATAATTCACCCCTCCACTTT
CASSLQGNPSYNSPLHF
>few|TRBV25-1|TRBD1|TRBJ1-2
TGTGCCAGCAGTGCAAGGAGCGAACAGGGGGCGCCTAACTATGGCTACACCTTC
CASSARSEQGAPNYGYTF
>.|TRBV9|TRBD1|TRBJ1-1
TGTGCCAGCAGCGCCAGACAGGGTGGGAACACTGAAGCTTTCTTT
CASSARQGGNTEAFF
>.|TRBV9|TRBD2|TRBJ2-1
TGTGCCAGCAGCGACCCCACTAGCGGGAGCTCCTACAATGAGCAGTTCTTC
CASSDPTSGSSYNEQFF
>.|TRBV7-2|.|TRBJ2-3
TGTGCCAGCAAATCCGGGCCAGATACGCAGTATTTT
CASKSGPDTQYF
>.|TRBV7-8|.|TRBJ2-1
TGTGCCAGCAGCCCGCGGAGTCTGAAGAATATCAATGAGCAGTTCTTC
CASSPRSLKNINEQFF
>.|TRBV30|TRBD1|TRBJ1-1
TGTGCCTGGGAAAGACAGGGTTGGACTGAAGCTTTCTTT
CAWERQGWTEAFF
>.|TRBV19|.|TRBJ2-1
TGTGCCAGTAGTAGGGGCCTGTGGGAAGATGAGCAGTTCTTC
CASSRGLWEDEQFF
>.|TRBV29-1|.|TRBJ1-3
TGCAGCGTTGGATTTCCCCAGGGAGCAGACACCATATATTTT
CSVGFPQGADTIYF
>.|TRBV27|TRBD2|TRBJ2-3
TGTGCCAGCAGTTTAAAGGGGTTAGCGGGAGTTGCAGATACGCAGTATTTT
CASSLKGLAGVADTQYF
>.|TRBV6-5|.|TRBJ2-3
TGTGCCAGCAGTTACTCGAGGGGTACGCAGTATTTT
CASSYSRGTQYF
>.|TRBV9|.|TRBJ1-1
TGTGCCAGCAGCGTAGTTGAGTCAACTGAAGCTTTCTTT
CASSVVESTEAFF
>.|TRBV7-2|.|TRBJ2-3
TGTGCCAGCAGCTTAGATCCTCCGGGCCCTAGCACAGATACGCAGTATTTT
CASSLDPPGPSTDTQYF
>.|TRBV29-1|TRBD1|TRBJ1-1
TGCAGCATTCCCGGGGCAGGGGGTACCACTGAAGCTTTCTTT
CSIPGAGGTTEAFF
>.|TRBV30|.|TRBJ1-1
TGTGCCTGGAGTGTCGGGCAGGGTACGACTGAAGCTTTCTTT
CAWSVGQGTTEAFF
>.|TRBV2|.|TRBJ1-4
TGTGCCAGCAGTGTCCGGACGGGGGGGGAAAAACTGTTTTTT
CASSVRTGGEKLFF
>.|TRBV19|.|TRBJ2-5
TGTGCCAGTAGCAAAACCCGGGAGACCCAGTACTTC
CASSKTRETQYF
>.|TRBV5-5|.|TRBJ2-1
TGTGCCAGCAGCCTACTAGCTAACGGCGATGAGCAGTTCTTC
CASSLLANGDEQFF
>.|TRBV6-6|TRBD1|TRBJ1-5
TGTGCCAGCGGACAGGGGGCTAGTGATCAGCCCCAGCATTTT
CASGQGASDQPQHF
>.|TRBV15|.|TRBJ2-3
TGTGCCACCAGCAGGGGTCAGGGGTTTTTGTATTTT
CATSRGQGFLYF
>.|TRBV5-6|.|TRBJ2-3
TGTGCCAGCAGCTACGGGGGAATCGTCACAGATACGCAGTATTTT
CASSYGGIVTDTQYF
>once|TRBV30|.|TRBJ1-4
TGTGCCTGGAGTGCCGTTCCTAATGAAAAACTGTTTTTT
CAWSAVPNEKLFF
>.|TRBV6-6|.|TRBJ1-3
TGTGCCAGCGGGAGGCTCCGCTCTGGAAACACCATATATTTT
CASGRLRSGNTIYF